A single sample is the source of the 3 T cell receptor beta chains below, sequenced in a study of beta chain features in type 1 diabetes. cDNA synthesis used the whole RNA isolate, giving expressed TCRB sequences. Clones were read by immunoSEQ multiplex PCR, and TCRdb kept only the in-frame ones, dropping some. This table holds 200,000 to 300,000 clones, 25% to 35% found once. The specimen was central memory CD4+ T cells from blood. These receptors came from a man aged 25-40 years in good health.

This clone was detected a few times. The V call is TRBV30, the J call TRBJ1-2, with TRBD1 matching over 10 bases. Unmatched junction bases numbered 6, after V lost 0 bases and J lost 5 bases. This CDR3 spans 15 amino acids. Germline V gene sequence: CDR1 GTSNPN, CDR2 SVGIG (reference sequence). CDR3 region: CAWSVPGQGIYGYTF. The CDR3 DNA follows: TGTGCCTGGAGTGTACCGGGACAGGGGATATATGGCTACACCTTC.

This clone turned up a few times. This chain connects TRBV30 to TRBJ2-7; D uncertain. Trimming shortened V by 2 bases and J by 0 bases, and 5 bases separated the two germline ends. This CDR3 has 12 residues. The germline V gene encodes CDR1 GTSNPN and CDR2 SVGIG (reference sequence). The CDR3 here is CAWSSGSYEQYF. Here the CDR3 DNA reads TGTGCCTGGAGTTCCGGCTCCTACGAGCAGTACTTC.

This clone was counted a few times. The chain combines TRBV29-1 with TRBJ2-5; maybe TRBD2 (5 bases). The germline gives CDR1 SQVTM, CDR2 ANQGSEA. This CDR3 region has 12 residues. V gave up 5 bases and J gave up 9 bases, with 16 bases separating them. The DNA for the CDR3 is TGCAGCGTTCTAAGGGTCGCCGGGGCCCAGTACTTC. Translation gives CSVLRVAGAQYF.